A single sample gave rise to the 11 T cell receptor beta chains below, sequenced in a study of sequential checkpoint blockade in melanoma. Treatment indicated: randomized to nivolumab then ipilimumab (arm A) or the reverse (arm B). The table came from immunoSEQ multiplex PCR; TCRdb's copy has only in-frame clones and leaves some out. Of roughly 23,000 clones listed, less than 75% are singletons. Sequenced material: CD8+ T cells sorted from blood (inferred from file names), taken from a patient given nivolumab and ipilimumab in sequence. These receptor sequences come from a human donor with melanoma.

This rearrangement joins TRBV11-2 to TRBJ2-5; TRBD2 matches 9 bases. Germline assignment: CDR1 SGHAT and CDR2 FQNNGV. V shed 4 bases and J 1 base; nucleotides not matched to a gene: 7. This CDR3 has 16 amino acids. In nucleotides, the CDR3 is TGTGCCAGCAGCTACCCTTCGACTAGCGGCCAAGAGACCCAGTACTTC. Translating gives CASSYPSTSGQETQYF.

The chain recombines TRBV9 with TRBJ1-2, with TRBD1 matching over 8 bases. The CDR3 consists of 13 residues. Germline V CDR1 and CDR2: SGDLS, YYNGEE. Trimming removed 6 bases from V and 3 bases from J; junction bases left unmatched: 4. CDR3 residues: CASTLGQDYGYTF. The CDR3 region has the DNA TGTGCCAGCACCTTGGGACAGGACTATGGCTACACCTTC.

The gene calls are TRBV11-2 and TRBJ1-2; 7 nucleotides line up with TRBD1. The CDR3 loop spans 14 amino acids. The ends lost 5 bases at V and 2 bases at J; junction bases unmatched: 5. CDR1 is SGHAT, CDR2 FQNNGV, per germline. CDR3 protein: CASSMWGQNYGYTF. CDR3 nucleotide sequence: TGTGCCAGCAGCATGTGGGGACAGAACTATGGCTACACCTTC.

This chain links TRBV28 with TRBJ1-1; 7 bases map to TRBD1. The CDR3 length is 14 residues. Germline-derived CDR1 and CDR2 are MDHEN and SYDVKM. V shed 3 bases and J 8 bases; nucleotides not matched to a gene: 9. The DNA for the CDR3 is TGTGCCAGCAGTTTGGTTTACAGGGACAGCGAAGCTTTCTTT. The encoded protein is CASSLVYRDSEAFF.

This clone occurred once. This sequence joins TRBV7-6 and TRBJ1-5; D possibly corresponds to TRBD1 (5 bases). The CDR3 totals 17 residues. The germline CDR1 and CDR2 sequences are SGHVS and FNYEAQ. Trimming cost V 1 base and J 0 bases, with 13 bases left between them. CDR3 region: CASSLVPGPNSNQPQHF. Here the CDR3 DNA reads TGTGCCAGCAGCTTAGTACCAGGGCCGAATAGCAATCAGCCCCAGCATTTT. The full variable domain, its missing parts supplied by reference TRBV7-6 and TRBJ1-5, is GAGVSQSPRYKVTKRGQDVALRCDPISGHVSLYWYRQALGQGPEFLTYFNYEAQQDKSGLPNDRFSAERPEGSISTLTIQRTEQRDSAMYRCASSLVPGPNSNQPQHFGDGTRLSIL.

CDR3 protein: CASMGPTGGLYGYTF. The CDR3 region has the DNA TGTGCCAGTATGGGCCCAACAGGGGGCCTCTATGGCTACACCTTC. V is TRBV19 and J is TRBJ1-2, with TRBD1 matching 9 bases. The germline V gene has CDR1 LNHDA and CDR2 SQIVND (reference sequence). The J segment lost 4 bases and the V segment lost 7 bases, leaving 10 bases of the junction unmatched. CDR3 length: 15 residues. Using reference TRBV19 and TRBJ1-2 for the parts outside the CDR3, the full variable domain is DGGITQSPKYLFRKEGQNVTLSCEQNLNHDAMYWYRQDPGQGLRLIYYSQIVNDFQKGDIAEGYSVSREKKESFPLTVTSAQKNPTAFYLCASMGPTGGLYGYTFGSGTRLTVV.

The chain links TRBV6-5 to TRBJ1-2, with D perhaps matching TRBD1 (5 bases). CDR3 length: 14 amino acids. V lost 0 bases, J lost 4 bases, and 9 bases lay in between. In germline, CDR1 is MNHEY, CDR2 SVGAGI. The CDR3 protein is CASSYSVDSYGYTF. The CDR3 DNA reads TGTGCCAGCAGTTACTCCGTAGACAGCTATGGCTACACCTTC.

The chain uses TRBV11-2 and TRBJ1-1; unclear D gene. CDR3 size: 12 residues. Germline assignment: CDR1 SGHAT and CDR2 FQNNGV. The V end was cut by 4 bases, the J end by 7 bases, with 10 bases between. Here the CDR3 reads CASSSNRIEAFF. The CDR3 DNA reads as TGTGCCAGCAGCTCGAACAGAATTGAAGCTTTCTTT.

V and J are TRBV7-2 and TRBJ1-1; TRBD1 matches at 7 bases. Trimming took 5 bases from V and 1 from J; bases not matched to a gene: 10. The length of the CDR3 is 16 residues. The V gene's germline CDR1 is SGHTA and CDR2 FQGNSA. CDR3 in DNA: TGTGCCAGCAGCATACCGACAGGGCGGCGGAACACTGAAGCTTTCTTT. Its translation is CASSIPTGRRNTEAFF.

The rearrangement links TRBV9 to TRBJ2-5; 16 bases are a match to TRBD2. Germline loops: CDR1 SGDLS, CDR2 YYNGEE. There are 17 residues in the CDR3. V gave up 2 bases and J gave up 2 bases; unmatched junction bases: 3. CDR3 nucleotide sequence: TGTGCCAGCAGCGTGGGGACTAGCGGGGGGGTTCAAGAGACCCAGTACTTC. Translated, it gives CASSVGTSGGVQETQYF.

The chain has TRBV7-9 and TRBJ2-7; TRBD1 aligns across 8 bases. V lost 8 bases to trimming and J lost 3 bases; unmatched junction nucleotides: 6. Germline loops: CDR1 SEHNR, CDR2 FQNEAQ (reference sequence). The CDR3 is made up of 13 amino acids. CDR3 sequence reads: CASERTGYYEQYV. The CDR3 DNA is TGTGCCAGCGAACGGACAGGGTACTACGAGCAGTACGTC.